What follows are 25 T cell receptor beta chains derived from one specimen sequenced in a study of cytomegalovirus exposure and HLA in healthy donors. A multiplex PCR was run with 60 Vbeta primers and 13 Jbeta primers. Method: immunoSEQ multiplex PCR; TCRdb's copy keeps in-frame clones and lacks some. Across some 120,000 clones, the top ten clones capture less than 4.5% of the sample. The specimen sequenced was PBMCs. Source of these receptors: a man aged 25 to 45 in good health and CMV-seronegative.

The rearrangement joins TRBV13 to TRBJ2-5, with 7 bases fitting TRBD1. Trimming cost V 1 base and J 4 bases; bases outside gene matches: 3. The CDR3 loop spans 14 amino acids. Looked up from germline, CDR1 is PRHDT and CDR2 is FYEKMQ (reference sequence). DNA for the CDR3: TGTGCCAGCAGCTTAGAACAGGGGCGAGAGACCCAGTACTTC. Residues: CASSLEQGRETQYF.

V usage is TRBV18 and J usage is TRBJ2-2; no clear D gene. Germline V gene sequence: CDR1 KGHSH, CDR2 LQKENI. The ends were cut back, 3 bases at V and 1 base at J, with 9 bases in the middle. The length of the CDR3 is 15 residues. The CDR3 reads CASSPSTENTGELFF. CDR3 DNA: TGTGCCAGCTCACCGAGCACAGAGAACACCGGGGAGCTGTTTTTT.

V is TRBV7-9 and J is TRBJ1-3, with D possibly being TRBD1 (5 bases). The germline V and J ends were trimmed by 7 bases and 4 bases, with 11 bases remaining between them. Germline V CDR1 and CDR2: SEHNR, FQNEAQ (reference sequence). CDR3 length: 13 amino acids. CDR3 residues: CASKLTEGNTIYF. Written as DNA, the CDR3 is TGTGCCAGCAAGTTGACAGAAGGAAACACCATATATTTT.

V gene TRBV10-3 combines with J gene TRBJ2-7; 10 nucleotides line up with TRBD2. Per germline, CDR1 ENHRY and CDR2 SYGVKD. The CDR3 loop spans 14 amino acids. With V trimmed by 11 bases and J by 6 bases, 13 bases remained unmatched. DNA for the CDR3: TGTGCCTCGAGCCGGAGCGGGGGGGACTCCGAGCAGTACTTC. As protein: CASSRSGGDSEQYF.

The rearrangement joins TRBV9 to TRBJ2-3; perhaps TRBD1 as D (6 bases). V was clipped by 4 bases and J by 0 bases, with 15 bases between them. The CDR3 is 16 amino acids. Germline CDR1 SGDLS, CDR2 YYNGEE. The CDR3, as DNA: TGTGCCAGCAGCCCCCGACGACAGGCTAGCACAGATACGCAGTATTTT. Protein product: CASSPRRQASTDTQYF.

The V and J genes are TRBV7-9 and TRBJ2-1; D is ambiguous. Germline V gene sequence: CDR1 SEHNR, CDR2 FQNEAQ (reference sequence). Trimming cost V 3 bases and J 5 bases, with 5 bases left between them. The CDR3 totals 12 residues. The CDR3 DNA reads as TGTGCCAGCAGCTTGGGCCACAATGAGCAGTTCTTC. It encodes CASSLGHNEQFF.

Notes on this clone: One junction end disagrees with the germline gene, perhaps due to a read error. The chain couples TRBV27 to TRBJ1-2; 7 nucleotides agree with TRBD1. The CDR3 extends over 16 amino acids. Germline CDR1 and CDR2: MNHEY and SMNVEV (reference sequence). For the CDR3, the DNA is TGTGCCAGCAGTTTGAGGGGGCGCTCGATTCCAGGAGGCTGCACCTTC. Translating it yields CASSLRGRSIPGGCTF.

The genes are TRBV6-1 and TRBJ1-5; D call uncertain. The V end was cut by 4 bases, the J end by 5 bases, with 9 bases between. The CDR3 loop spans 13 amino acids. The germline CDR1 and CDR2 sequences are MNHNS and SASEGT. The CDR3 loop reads CASSGGPDQPQHF. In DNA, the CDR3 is TGTGCCAGCAGTGGAGGGCCGGATCAGCCCCAGCATTTT.

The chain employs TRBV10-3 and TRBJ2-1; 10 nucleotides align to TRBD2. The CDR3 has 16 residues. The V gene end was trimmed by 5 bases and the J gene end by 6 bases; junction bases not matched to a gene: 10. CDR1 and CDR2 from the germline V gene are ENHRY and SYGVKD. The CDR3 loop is CAISTSLAGVGNEQFF. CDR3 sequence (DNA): TGTGCCATCAGTACCTCCCTAGCGGGGGTTGGCAATGAGCAGTTCTTC.

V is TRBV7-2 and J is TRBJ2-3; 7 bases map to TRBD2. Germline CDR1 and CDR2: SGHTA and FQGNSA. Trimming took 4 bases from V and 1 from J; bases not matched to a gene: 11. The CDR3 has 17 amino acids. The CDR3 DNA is TGTGCCAGCAGCTCCTTCGGAGGGAGGGGACGCACAGATACGCAGTATTTT. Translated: CASSSFGGRGRTDTQYF.

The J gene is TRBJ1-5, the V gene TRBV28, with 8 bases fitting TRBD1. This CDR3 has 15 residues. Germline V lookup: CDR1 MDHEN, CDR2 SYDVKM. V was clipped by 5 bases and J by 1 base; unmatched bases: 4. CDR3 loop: CASSPGGGSNQPQHF. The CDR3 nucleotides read TGTGCCAGCAGTCCAGGGGGCGGAAGCAATCAGCCCCAGCATTTT.

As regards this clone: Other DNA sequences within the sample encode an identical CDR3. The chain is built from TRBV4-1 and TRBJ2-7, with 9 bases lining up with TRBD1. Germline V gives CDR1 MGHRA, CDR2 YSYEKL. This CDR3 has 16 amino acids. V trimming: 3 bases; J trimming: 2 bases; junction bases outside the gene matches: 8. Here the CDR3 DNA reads TGCGCCAGCAGCCAGGGCCCGGGACAGGGAACCTACGAGCAGTACTTC. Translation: CASSQGPGQGTYEQYF.

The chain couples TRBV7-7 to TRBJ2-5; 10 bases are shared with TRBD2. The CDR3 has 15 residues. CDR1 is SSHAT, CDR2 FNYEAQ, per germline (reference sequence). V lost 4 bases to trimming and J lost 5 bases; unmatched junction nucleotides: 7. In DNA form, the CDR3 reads TGTGCCAGCAGCTCCAGCGGGGGGGCTTTGGAGACCCAGTACTTC. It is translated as CASSSSGGALETQYF.

The CDR3 DNA reads TGTGCCAGCAGCCAATTAGGGACAGGGGCGGCTAACTATGGCTACACCTTC. Its protein product is CASSQLGTGAANYGYTF. This chain links TRBV16 with TRBJ1-2, with 10 bases identical to TRBD1. J lost 0 bases, V lost 1 base, and 5 bases had no gene match. The germline V gene encodes CDR1 KGHSY and CDR2 FQNENV. This CDR3 contains 17 residues. The full variable domain, its missing parts supplied by reference TRBV16 and TRBJ1-2, is GEEVAQTPKHLVRGEGQKAKLYCAPIKGHSYVFWYQQVLKNEFKFLISFQNENVFDETGMPKERFSAKCLPNSPCSLEIQATKLEDSAVYFCASSQLGTGAANYGYTFGSGTRLTVV.

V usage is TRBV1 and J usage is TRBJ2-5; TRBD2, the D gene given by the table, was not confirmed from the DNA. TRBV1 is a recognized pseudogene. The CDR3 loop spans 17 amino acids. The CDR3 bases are TGCACCAGCAGCCAGGCCTCTTCCGGGAACCTTCAAGAGACCCAGTACTTC. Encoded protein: CTSSQASSGNLQETQYF.

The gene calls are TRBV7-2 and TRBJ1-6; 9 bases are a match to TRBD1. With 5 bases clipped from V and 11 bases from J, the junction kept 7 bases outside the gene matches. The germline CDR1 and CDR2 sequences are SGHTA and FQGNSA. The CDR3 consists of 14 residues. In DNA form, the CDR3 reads TGTGCCAGCAGCCCACGGGACAGGGTCGCACCCCTCCACTTT. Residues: CASSPRDRVAPLHF.

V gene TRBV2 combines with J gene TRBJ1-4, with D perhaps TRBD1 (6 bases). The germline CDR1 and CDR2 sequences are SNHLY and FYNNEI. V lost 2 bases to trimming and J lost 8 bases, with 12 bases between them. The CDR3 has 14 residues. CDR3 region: CASSETGPEEKLFF. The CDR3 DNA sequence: TGTGCCAGCAGTGAAACAGGGCCGGAAGAAAAACTGTTTTTT.

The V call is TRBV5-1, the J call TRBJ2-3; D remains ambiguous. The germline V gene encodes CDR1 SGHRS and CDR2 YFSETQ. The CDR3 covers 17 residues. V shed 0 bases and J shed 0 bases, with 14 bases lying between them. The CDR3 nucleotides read TGCGCCAGCAGCTTGGGCTTTTCCGACTTTAGCACAGATACGCAGTATTTT. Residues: CASSLGFSDFSTDTQYF.

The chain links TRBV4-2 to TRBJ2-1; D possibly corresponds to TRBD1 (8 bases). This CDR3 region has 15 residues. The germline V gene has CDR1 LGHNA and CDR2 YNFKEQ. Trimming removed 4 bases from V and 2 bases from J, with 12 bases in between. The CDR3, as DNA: TGTGCCAGCAGCCGAACAGGGGGGGCCTACAATGAGCAGTTCTTC. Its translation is CASSRTGGAYNEQFF.

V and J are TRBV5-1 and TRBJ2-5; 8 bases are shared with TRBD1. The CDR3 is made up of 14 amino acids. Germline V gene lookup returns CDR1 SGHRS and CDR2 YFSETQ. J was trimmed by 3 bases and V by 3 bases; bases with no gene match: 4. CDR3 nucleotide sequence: TGCGCCAGCAGCTCCCAGGGGGCCGAAGAGACCCAGTACTTC. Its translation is CASSSQGAEETQYF. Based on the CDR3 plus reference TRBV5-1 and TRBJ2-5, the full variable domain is KAGVTQTPRYLIKTRGQQVTLSCSPISGHRSVSWYQQTPGQGLQFLFEYFSETQRNKGNFPGRFSGRQFSNSRSEMNVSTLELGDSALYLCASSSQGAEETQYFGPGTRLLVL.

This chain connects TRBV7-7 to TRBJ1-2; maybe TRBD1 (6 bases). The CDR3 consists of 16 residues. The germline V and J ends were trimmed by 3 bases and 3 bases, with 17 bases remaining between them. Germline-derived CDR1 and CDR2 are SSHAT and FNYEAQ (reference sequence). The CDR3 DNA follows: TGTGCCAGCAGCTTGAGGGGGAGACGCGCCCACTATGGCTACACCTTC. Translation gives CASSLRGRRAHYGYTF.

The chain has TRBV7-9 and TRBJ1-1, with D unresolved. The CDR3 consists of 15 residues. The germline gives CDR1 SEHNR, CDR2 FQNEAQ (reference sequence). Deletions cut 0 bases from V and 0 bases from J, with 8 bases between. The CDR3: CASSLASGLNTEAFF. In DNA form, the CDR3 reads TGTGCCAGCAGCTTAGCATCGGGATTGAACACTGAAGCTTTCTTT.

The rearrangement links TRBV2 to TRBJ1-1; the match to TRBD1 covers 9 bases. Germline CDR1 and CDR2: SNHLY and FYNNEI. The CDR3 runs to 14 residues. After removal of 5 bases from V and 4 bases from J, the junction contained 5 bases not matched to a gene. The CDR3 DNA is TGTGCCAGCAGTCCGGACAGGGGTTTCACTGAAGCTTTCTTT. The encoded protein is CASSPDRGFTEAFF.

The chain's CDR3 is CASRTSGQIYNEQFF. The CDR3 DNA reads TGTGCCAGTAGGACTAGCGGGCAGATATACAATGAGCAGTTCTTC. J is TRBJ2-1 and V is TRBV6-1, with TRBD2 matching over 11 bases. The CDR3 runs 15 residues. Germline V gene sequence: CDR1 MNHNS, CDR2 SASEGT. The V gene end was trimmed by 9 bases and the J gene end by 4 bases; junction bases not matched to a gene: 8.

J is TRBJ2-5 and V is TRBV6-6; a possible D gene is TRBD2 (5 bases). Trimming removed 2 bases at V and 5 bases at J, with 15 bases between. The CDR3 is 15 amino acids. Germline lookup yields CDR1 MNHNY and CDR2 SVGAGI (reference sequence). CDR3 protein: CASSYDFLSGETQYF. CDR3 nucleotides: TGTGCCAGCAGTTACGATTTTCTCTCGGGGGAGACCCAGTACTTC.